The 2 T cell receptor beta chains below were found in one sample sequenced in a study of T cell responses to AZD1222 COVID-19 vaccine (dated by TCRdb to the early 2020s). According to the study, the label for this sample's time point signals: baseline before first vaccination. The treatment or condition label of this sample denotes: meningococcal conjugate vaccine given as trial control. Preparation of the library involved the immunoSEQ multiplex PCR assay. Held by TCRdb, this immuneACCESS table contains in-frame sequences only and omits some clones. Under half of the omission traces to an unresolved V gene where checked; the cause of the rest is unknown. For this sample the table gives over 100,000 clones, of which approximately 88% were detected only once. Jointly, the top ten make up roughly 13% of the sample. The sequences come from peripheral blood, collected on day 0 of MenACWY control vaccination. The receptors were sampled from an adult in good health.

For the CDR3, the DNA is TGTGCCACCTATCTGGGGGACATCGACGAGCAGTACTTC. Translated, it gives CATYLGDIDEQYF. The chain carries TRBV28 and TRBJ2-7, with D possibly being TRBD1 (6 bases). The CDR3 runs 13 residues. The V and J ends lost 10 bases and 5 bases respectively, with 18 bases between them. Germline loops: CDR1 MDHEN, CDR2 SYDVKM.

This chain uses TRBV7-2 with TRBJ1-5; D remains ambiguous. V lost 2 bases, J lost 1 base, and 3 bases lay in between. In germline, CDR1 is SGHTA, CDR2 FQGNSA. CDR3 size: 13 residues. This chain's CDR3 is CASSLNSNQPQHF. CDR3 nucleotides: TGTGCCAGCAGCTTAAACAGCAATCAGCCCCAGCATTTT.